The clone carrying this T cell receptor beta chain appeared a few times. Its antigen is as yet unknown. This sample is drawn from a study of T cell repertoires in cytomegalovirus infection. Study overall: HLA-C-restricted CMV epitopes, recently identified, and well-studied HLA-B-restricted ones were used by the study. Evidence of both CMV infection and a matching HLA type came from public TCR beta signatures. General study findings and limits: HLA-C-restricted CMV-specific TCR beta clonotypes prevailed in the ex vivo response. Summed frequency of shared TCR beta families picked out CMV carriers who also had the relevant HLA.

Each CDR3 protein gets one entry after TCRdb re-called the reads with MiXCR. Of around 750,000 distinct CDR3 sequences listed, 30% to 35% are singletons. V gave up 4 bases and J gave up 6 bases; unmatched junction bases: 12. There are 16 residues in the CDR3. Germline loops: CDR1 LNHDA, CDR2 SQIVND (reference sequence). This receptor was taken from a human donor in good health (CMV status not recorded). Some clones in this sample may be carry-over from other donors' samples. The chain combines TRBV19 with TRBJ2-3; 8 nucleotides align to TRBD1. Sequencing was performed on cultured CD8+ T cells from PBMCs, taken from culture after CMV antigen stimulation. The CDR3 loop is CASSTSDRVVFDTQYF. The CDR3 bases are TGTGCCAGTAGTACCTCGGACAGGGTAGTTTTTGATACGCAGTATTTT. The variable domain in full, completed from reference TRBV19 and TRBJ2-3, reads DGGITQSPKYLFRKEGQNVTLSCEQNLNHDAMYWYRQDPGQGLRLIYYSQIVNDFQKGDIAEGYSVSREKKESFPLTVTSAQKNPTAFYLCASSTSDRVVFDTQYFGPGTRLTVL.